This T cell receptor (beta chain) came from a study of blood T cells in healthy people across ages. Whole-study findings and limits: It was held that the diversity estimates obtained from one million T cells were underestimates.

Worth noting for this clonotype: As yet, its antigen is unknown.

Primed by a sample-barcoded 5' primer and a J-beta primer mix, a second PCR proceeded for roughly 7 to 12 cycles. TCRdb reanalysed the 5' RACE reads using MiXCR and keeps one entry per CDR3 protein. The sample includes around 670,000 distinct CDR3 sequences, roughly 30% of them seen just once. V lost 0 bases and J lost 0, with 10 bases in between. The length of the CDR3 is 16 residues. The germline gives CDR1 LGHNA, CDR2 YNFKEQ. The TCR was taken from an elderly woman in good health. Specimen: blood. The V call is TRBV4-2, the J call TRBJ2-3; D is ambiguous. This chain's CDR3 is CASSQDSGESTDTQYF. CDR3 sequence (DNA): TGTGCCAGCAGCCAAGATAGTGGCGAGAGCACAGATACGCAGTATTTT.